These 14 T cell receptor beta chains originate from one sample sequenced in a study of cytomegalovirus exposure and HLA in healthy donors (dated by TCRdb to the late 2010s). Receptor libraries were prepared by the immunoSEQ multiplex PCR assay. For the multiplex PCR, a mixture combining 60 forward primers for TCR Vbeta segments and 13 reverse primers for TCR Jbeta segments was used. This immuneACCESS table, as held by TCRdb, lists in-frame sequences with V and J called but not all clones. Of the missing ones, under half trace to an unresolved V gene in checked studies; the others have no known cause. The sample data list 130,000 to 150,000 clones, and more than 75% of these were observed just once. The ten largest clones capture 3.1% of the sample. The sequencing sample was made of PBMCs. The origin of the receptors is a female donor in good health and CMV-seronegative.

The rearrangement joins TRBV18 to TRBJ2-7; D remains unclear. Trimming cost V 2 bases and J 1 base, with 12 bases left between them. This CDR3 has 15 amino acids. The V gene's germline CDR1 is KGHSH and CDR2 LQKENI. CDR3 bases: TGTGCCAGCTCACCAGGAGCAGAAATATCCTACGAGCAGTACTTC. This encodes CASSPGAEISYEQYF. Full variable domain (rest looked up from reference TRBV18 and TRBJ2-7): NAGVMQNPRHLVRRRGQEARLRCSPMKGHSHVYWYRQLPEEGLKFMVYLQKENIIDESGMPKERFSAEFPKEGPSILRIQQVVRGDSAAYFCASSPGAEISYEQYFGPGTRLTVT.

The gene calls are TRBV6-5 and TRBJ2-1; 7 bases map to TRBD2. V dropped 6 bases and J dropped 3; count of bases not matched to a gene: 2. The CDR3 contains 13 residues. Germline V gene lookup returns CDR1 MNHEY and CDR2 SVGAGI. CDR3 protein: CASRGRGYNEQFF. The CDR3 bases are TGTGCCAGCAGGGGGAGGGGCTACAATGAGCAGTTCTTC.

The chain recombines TRBV28 with TRBJ2-5, with D possibly matching TRBD2 (5 bases). The CDR3 is 12 residues long. CDR1 and CDR2 (germline): MDHEN, SYDVKM. The germline V and J ends were trimmed by 2 bases and 7 bases, with 8 bases remaining between them. CDR3 amino acids: CASSLIGGTQYF. The CDR3 nucleotides are TGTGCCAGCAGTTTAATAGGAGGGACCCAGTACTTC.

The CDR3 is CASSPPGTGYRSSGNTIYF. In DNA form, the CDR3 reads TGCGCCAGCAGCCCGCCCGGGACAGGGTACCGGAGCTCTGGAAACACCATATATTTT. This chain links TRBV4-1 with TRBJ1-3; 9 bases map to TRBD1. The CDR3 is 19 residues long. J was trimmed by 0 bases and V by 4 bases; bases with no gene match: 13. Per germline, CDR1 MGHRA and CDR2 YSYEKL.

The chain is built from TRBV9 and TRBJ2-1; D is perhaps TRBD2 (6 bases). The V end lost 0 bases, the J end lost 5 bases, and 12 bases lay between the germline ends. Germline-derived CDR1 and CDR2 are SGDLS and YYNGEE. This CDR3 comprises 15 residues. The CDR3 DNA sequence: TGTGCCAGCAGCGTAGATGGGGGGACGCACAATGAGCAGTTCTTC. Translated: CASSVDGGTHNEQFF.

V usage is TRBV6-5 and J usage is TRBJ1-4; D not certain. The V end was cut by 7 bases, the J end by 3 bases, with 9 bases between. The germline gives CDR1 MNHEY, CDR2 SVGAGI. The CDR3 extends over 13 amino acids. CDR3 in amino acids: CASKTRANEKLFF. DNA of the CDR3: TGTGCCAGCAAGACTCGGGCTAATGAAAAACTGTTTTTT.

This clone was seen just once. The chain combines TRBV11-3 with TRBJ2-7, with TRBD1 matching over 9 bases. The CDR3 is made up of 15 amino acids. Germline V gene sequence: CDR1 SGHNT, CDR2 YENEEA. V gave up 5 bases and J gave up 6 bases; unmatched junction bases: 11. CDR3 sequence (DNA): TGTGCCAGCAGCAACCTCCGGGACAGGGTCAGCGAGCAGTACTTC. Protein product: CASSNLRDRVSEQYF.

This clone was recorded only once. The chain recombines TRBV19 with TRBJ2-1; 12 nucleotides line up with TRBD2. The CDR3 spans 15 residues. V lost 0 bases, J lost 10 bases, and 4 bases stayed unmatched. The germline gives CDR1 LNHDA, CDR2 SQIVND (reference sequence). For the CDR3, the DNA is TGTGCCAGTAGTATAGAGCCTAGCGGGGGGGCAGAGCAGTTCTTC. This gives the protein CASSIEPSGGAEQFF.

This chain connects TRBV5-1 to TRBJ1-6, with 10 bases fitting TRBD1. Trimming cost V 3 bases and J 5 bases; bases outside gene matches: 5. Germline values: CDR1 SGHRS, CDR2 YFSETQ. The CDR3 length is 16 residues. The CDR3 DNA is TGCGCCAGCAGCTGGGGACAGGGGATGGATAATTCACCCCTCCACTTT. Protein sequence: CASSWGQGMDNSPLHF.

This chain connects TRBV5-8 to TRBJ2-7; TRBD2 matches 8 bases. This CDR3 is built from 14 residues. V dropped 4 bases and J dropped 3; count of bases not matched to a gene: 6. From germline, CDR1 is SGHTS and CDR2 YDEGEE. CDR3 bases: TGTGCCAGCAGCCAAGCGGGAGTCCTCTACGAGCAGTACTTC. As protein: CASSQAGVLYEQYF.

This clone was detected only once. The CDR3 nucleotides read TGTGCCAGCAGCATGACAGAGAACACTGAAGCTTTCTTT. It codes for CASSMTENTEAFF. V usage is TRBV7-2 and J usage is TRBJ1-1; D possibly corresponds to TRBD1 (5 bases). V was trimmed by 5 bases and J by 1 base, leaving 8 bases between them. CDR3 length equals 13 residues. Germline CDR1 SGHTA, CDR2 FQGNSA.

The V and J genes are TRBV7-2 and TRBJ2-4; TRBD1 matches 9 bases. This CDR3 has 15 amino acids. The germline gives CDR1 SGHTA, CDR2 FQGNSA. After removal of 2 bases from V and 3 bases from J, the junction contained 2 bases not matched to a gene. CDR3 sequence: CASSLSTGGKNIQYF. CDR3 bases: TGTGCCAGCAGCTTATCGACAGGGGGCAAAAACATTCAGTACTTC. The full variable domain, in which reference TRBV7-2 and TRBJ2-4 provide the parts outside the CDR3, is GAGVSQSPSNKVTEKGKDVELRCDPISGHTALYWYRQSLGQGLEFLIYFQGNSAPDKSGLPSDRFSAERTGGSVSTLTIQRTQQEDSAVYLCASSLSTGGKNIQYFGAGTRLSVL.

The chain has TRBV5-6 and TRBJ1-4, with D tentatively TRBD1 (5 bases). V lost 2 bases and J lost 7, with 12 bases in between. Germline V lookup: CDR1 SGHDT, CDR2 YYEEEE. This CDR3 region has 14 residues. CDR3 residues: CASSFGWGGEKLFF. In DNA, the CDR3 is TGTGCCAGCAGCTTCGGCTGGGGGGGTGAAAAACTGTTTTTT.

As DNA, the CDR3 is TGTGCCTGTTCGGAGGGTGCAACTAATGAAAAACTGTTTTTT. It specifies CACSEGATNEKLFF. J is TRBJ1-4 and V is TRBV7-9; D gene ambiguous. V gave up 11 bases and J gave up 0 bases, with 13 bases separating them. This CDR3 is 14 amino acids long. Germline loops: CDR1 SEHNR, CDR2 FQNEAQ (reference sequence).